What follows are 27 T cell receptor beta chains derived from one specimen sequenced in a study of blood T cell repertoires in COVID-19. Here immunoSEQ multiplex PCR was the method, and the copy in TCRdb shows in-frame clones only, minus some. The sample has a few hundred thousand clones, around nine tenths seen once. The sample taken for sequencing was PBMCs or T cells enriched from blood (not recorded which). The receptors come from a woman in her thirties or forties who had been exposed to COVID-19.

The rearrangement links TRBV18 to TRBJ1-1; D not certain. CDR3 length equals 15 residues. Trimming left V 0 bases short and J 1 base short, with 9 bases between. Looked up from germline, CDR1 is KGHSH and CDR2 is LQKENI. In DNA form, the CDR3 reads TGTGCCAGCTCACCACCTTCTGCCAGGAACACTGAAGCTTTCTTT. Translated: CASSPPSARNTEAFF. The variable domain in full, completed from reference TRBV18 and TRBJ1-1, reads NAGVMQNPRHLVRRRGQEARLRCSPMKGHSHVYWYRQLPEEGLKFMVYLQKENIIDESGMPKERFSAEFPKEGPSILRIQQVVRGDSAAYFCASSPPSARNTEAFFGQGTRLTVV.

The chain carries TRBV6-4 and TRBJ1-2; D unresolved. The germline V gene encodes CDR1 MRHNA and CDR2 SNTAGT. Between the trimmed V and J ends, which lost 6 bases and 4 bases, there was a span of 9 bases. CDR3 length: 12 amino acids. The CDR3, as DNA: TGTGCCAGCAGCCCAAACGGCTATGGCTACACCTTC. It is translated as CASSPNGYGYTF.

The chain is built from TRBV10-3 and TRBJ1-5; no firm D call. CDR3 size: 19 residues. Germline V gives CDR1 ENHRY, CDR2 SYGVKD. Between the trimmed V and J ends, which lost 6 bases and 3 bases, there was a span of 27 bases. DNA for the CDR3: TGTGCCATCAGCGACGAAAAAATAACAGACCGTCGACCCAATCAGCCCCAGCATTTT. Protein: CAISDEKITDRRPNQPQHF.

J is TRBJ1-6 and V is TRBV9; D perhaps matches TRBD1 (5 bases). This CDR3 comprises 12 residues. Trimming stripped 2 bases from V and 9 bases from J, with 6 bases between. Per germline, CDR1 SGDLS and CDR2 YYNGEE. CDR3 amino acids: CASSVQGSPLHF. In DNA, the CDR3 is TGTGCCAGCAGCGTTCAGGGTTCACCCCTCCACTTT. Looking up the rest from reference TRBV9 and TRBJ1-6 gives the full variable domain: DSGVTQTPKHLITATGQRVTLRCSPRSGDLSVYWYQQSLDQGLQFLIQYYNGEERAKGNILERFSAQQFPDLHSELNLSSLELGDSALYFCASSVQGSPLHFGNGTRLTVT.

Comments on this clone: Other DNA sequences from this sample encode an identical CDR3 as well. The chain carries TRBV21-1 and TRBJ2-1; TRBD1, the table's D call, was not compared with the DNA. TRBV21-1 is a pseudogene locus. The CDR3 length is 14 residues. The CDR3 spells CASNFGQAPNEQFF. CDR3 nucleotides: TGTGCCAGCAACTTTGGGCAGGCGCCCAATGAGCAGTTCTTC.

The chain employs TRBV9 and TRBJ2-7, with D possibly being TRBD2 (6 bases). Trimming removed 0 bases at V and 1 base at J, with 14 bases between. The CDR3 extends over 16 amino acids. Germline V gene lookup returns CDR1 SGDLS and CDR2 YYNGEE. As DNA, the CDR3 is TGTGCCAGCAGCGTAGATGTGGGGGACTTGTCCTACGAGCAGTACTTC. Translated: CASSVDVGDLSYEQYF.

V and J are TRBV7-9 and TRBJ2-5; 8 bases align to TRBD2. V shed 5 bases, J shed 5 bases, and the junction held 10 bases outside the gene matches. Germline V lookup: CDR1 SEHNR, CDR2 FQNEAQ (reference sequence). The CDR3 is 15 residues long. The CDR3 DNA reads TGTGCCAGCAGCATACCCGGGGGGGCTAGGGAGACCCAGTACTTC. This gives the protein CASSIPGGARETQYF.

The J gene is TRBJ2-1, the V gene TRBV5-4, with D uncertain. V dropped 0 bases and J dropped 7 bases, with 8 bases sitting between them. The germline CDR1 and CDR2 sequences are SGHNT and YYREEE (reference sequence). This CDR3 is built from 13 residues. The CDR3 nucleotides read TGTGCCAGCAGCTTGGGCGGCCGAAATGAGCAGTTCTTC. This translates into CASSLGGRNEQFF.

This sequence joins TRBV7-2 and TRBJ1-4; 7 bases agree with TRBD1. V lost 3 bases and J lost 3; bases outside the gene matches: 4. Germline lookup yields CDR1 SGHTA and CDR2 FQGNSA. This CDR3 region has 15 residues. CDR3 region: CASSFRDRANEKLFF. The CDR3 region has the DNA TGTGCCAGCAGCTTCCGGGACAGAGCTAATGAAAAACTGTTTTTT.

The chain is built from TRBV9 and TRBJ1-4; TRBD1 matches 9 bases. There are 13 residues in the CDR3. CDR1 and CDR2 from the germline V gene are SGDLS and YYNGEE. Germline trimming cut 4 bases from V and 8 bases from J; bases unmatched to any gene: 3. CDR3 coding DNA: TGTGCCAGCAGCCGGACAGGGGAGGAAAAACTGTTTTTT. Translated, it gives CASSRTGEEKLFF.

This chain uses TRBV27 with TRBJ1-2, with TRBD1 matching over 8 bases. CDR1 is MNHEY, CDR2 SMNVEV, per germline (reference sequence). After removal of 4 bases from V and 7 bases from J, the junction contained 11 bases not matched to a gene. The CDR3 spans 15 residues. The CDR3 coding sequence is TGTGCCAGCAGTTCAGGGGCAGGGGGCTATAGTGGCTACACCTTC. Translation: CASSSGAGGYSGYTF.

The chain has TRBV9 and TRBJ1-1, with 8 bases identical to TRBD1. Germline V gives CDR1 SGDLS, CDR2 YYNGEE. The CDR3 covers 15 residues. Trimming at V came to 2 bases and at J to 0 bases, leaving 3 bases not matched to a gene. CDR3 in amino acids: CASSVPTGVNTEAFF. The CDR3 region has the DNA TGTGCCAGCAGCGTCCCGACAGGGGTGAACACTGAAGCTTTCTTT.

The V call is TRBV7-2, the J call TRBJ1-2; no clear D gene. The length of the CDR3 is 14 residues. Trimming took 2 bases from V and 4 from J, leaving 11 bases between them. The germline V gene encodes CDR1 SGHTA and CDR2 FQGNSA. CDR3 coding DNA: TGTGCCAGCAGCTTATCGGCGGGGAGCTATGGCTACACCTTC. Translating gives CASSLSAGSYGYTF.

The CDR3 nucleotides read TGCGCCAGCAGCTTGGCTCCCGGTAATGAAAAACTGTTTTTT. It codes for CASSLAPGNEKLFF. The chain carries TRBV5-1 and TRBJ1-4; no definite D call. The CDR3 length is 14 residues. V dropped 0 bases and J dropped 4 bases, with 7 bases sitting between them. The germline V gene encodes CDR1 SGHRS and CDR2 YFSETQ.

This chain joins TRBV19 and TRBJ1-6; D perhaps matches TRBD1 (5 bases). Germline V CDR1 and CDR2: LNHDA, SQIVND (reference sequence). CDR3 size: 15 residues. Trimming took off 11 bases at V and 9 bases at J, with 23 bases between the two ends. The CDR3 loop is CAASVGAAGVSPLHF. For the CDR3, the DNA is TGTGCCGCTTCGGTTGGAGCAGCGGGGGTTTCACCCCTCCACTTT.

The rearrangement links TRBV6-2 or TRBV6-3 to TRBJ2-1; 8 bases line up with TRBD2. This CDR3 has 15 amino acids. V shed 2 bases and J 5 bases; nucleotides not matched to a gene: 5. The germline V gene encodes CDR1 MNHEY and CDR2 SVGEGT. Here the CDR3 DNA reads TGTGCCAGCAGTTACGCCACGGGGGGGAACAATGAGCAGTTCTTC. Its translation is CASSYATGGNNEQFF.

The J gene is TRBJ1-2, the V gene TRBV28; D remains unclear. Trimming pared 1 base from V and 6 bases from J, leaving 9 bases between. Germline values: CDR1 MDHEN, CDR2 SYDVKM. This CDR3 contains 13 residues. CDR3 residues: CASSLFSTHGYTF. As DNA, the CDR3 is TGTGCCAGCAGTTTATTCAGTACCCATGGCTACACCTTC.

This chain joins TRBV27 and TRBJ1-1, with a tentative D call TRBD1 (5 bases). The CDR3 consists of 15 residues. V lost 0 bases to trimming and J lost 10 bases, with 18 bases between them. Germline V lookup: CDR1 MNHEY, CDR2 SMNVEV (reference sequence). CDR3 sequence reads: CASSLSGPTPWRAFF. The CDR3 DNA reads TGTGCCAGCAGTTTATCGGGGCCCACTCCCTGGAGAGCTTTCTTT.

This CDR3 reads CAISLTSGGSDEQFF. The CDR3 region has the DNA TGTGCCATCAGCCTGACTAGCGGGGGGTCCGATGAGCAGTTCTTC. The gene calls are TRBV10-3 and TRBJ2-1, with 13 bases fitting TRBD2. The V gene end was trimmed by 6 bases and the J gene end by 8 bases; junction bases not matched to a gene: 7. The germline gives CDR1 ENHRY, CDR2 SYGVKD. The length of the CDR3 is 15 residues.

V gene TRBV2 combines with J gene TRBJ1-6; tentative D call: TRBD1 (5 bases). There are 14 residues in the CDR3. Germline V CDR1 and CDR2: SNHLY, FYNNEI. V lost 5 bases and J 4 bases, leaving 9 bases between the germline ends. The CDR3 loop is CASSQGSYNSPLHF. The CDR3 DNA reads TGTGCCAGCAGTCAGGGATCTTATAATTCACCCCTCCACTTT.

To note about this clone: One junction end does not reproduce the germline sequence, and a read error may be involved. The chain combines TRBV5-1 with TRBJ2-5; 14 bases fit TRBD2. In germline, CDR1 is SGHRS, CDR2 YFSETQ. The CDR3 is 16 residues long. DNA for the CDR3: TGTGCCAGCAGCGAGGGACTAGCGGGAGCCTTGAAGACCCAGTACTTC. Translating it yields CASSEGLAGALKTQYF. Filled out from reference TRBV5-1 and TRBJ2-5, the complete variable domain reads KAGVTQTPRYLIKTRGQQVTLSCSPISGHRSVSWYQQTPGQGLQFLFEYFSETQRNKGNFPGRFSGRQFSNSRSEMNVSTLELGDSALYLCASSEGLAGALKTQYFGPGTRLLVL.

The chain links TRBV28 to TRBJ2-7; 9 bases match TRBD1. The length of the CDR3 is 15 residues. J gave up 0 bases and V 6 bases, and 6 bases lay outside the gene matches. Germline CDR1 MDHEN, CDR2 SYDVKM. The CDR3 loop is CASSSTGGRSYEQYV. The CDR3 DNA sequence: TGTGCCAGCAGCTCCACAGGGGGCCGCTCCTACGAGCAGTACGTC.

This chain links TRBV20-1 with TRBJ1-5, with unresolved D. The germline V and J ends were trimmed by 3 bases and 2 bases, with 11 bases remaining between them. Germline loops: CDR1 DFQATT, CDR2 SNEGSKA (reference sequence). CDR3 size: 14 residues. The DNA of the CDR3 is TGCAGTGCTAGTAGACTCCGGGGCAATCAGCCCCAGCATTTT. This codes for CSASRLRGNQPQHF.

This clone was counted a single time. The gene calls are TRBV6-5 and TRBJ1-1; D perhaps matches TRBD1 (5 bases). The CDR3 runs 15 residues. Trimming cost V 3 bases and J 4 bases, with 15 bases left between them. Germline CDR1 MNHEY, CDR2 SVGAGI. The CDR3 loop reads CASSYNVGRGTEAFF. CDR3 in DNA: TGTGCCAGCAGTTATAATGTGGGGCGGGGCACTGAAGCTTTCTTT.

The V and J genes are TRBV10-2 and TRBJ2-3; 8 bases fit TRBD2. Germline assignment: CDR1 WSHSY and CDR2 SAAADI. The junction had 10 bases not matched to a gene; V was cut back by 8 bases and J by 3 bases. The CDR3 consists of 15 residues. This CDR3 reads CASRYVERGTDTQYF. The DNA of the CDR3 is TGCGCCAGCCGTTATGTTGAGCGGGGGACAGATACGCAGTATTTT.

This chain links TRBV10-1 with TRBJ1-4; D is ambiguous. CDR3 size: 14 residues. The V gene lost 4 bases and the J gene lost 1 base, with 7 bases spanning the gap. Germline assignment: CDR1 WNHNN and CDR2 SYGVQD (reference sequence). CDR3 sequence reads: CASSGGRTNEKLFF. CDR3 nucleotide sequence: TGCGCCAGCAGTGGTGGGAGAACTAATGAAAAACTGTTTTTT.

The CDR3 sequence: CASSIVQGWTGELFF. The CDR3 DNA sequence: TGTGCCAGTAGTATAGTACAGGGTTGGACCGGGGAGCTGTTTTTT. This chain links TRBV19 with TRBJ2-2; D is perhaps TRBD1 (6 bases). Trimming shortened V by 1 base and J by 5 bases, and 11 bases separated the two germline ends. The germline CDR1 and CDR2 sequences are LNHDA and SQIVND (reference sequence). The CDR3 is made up of 15 amino acids.